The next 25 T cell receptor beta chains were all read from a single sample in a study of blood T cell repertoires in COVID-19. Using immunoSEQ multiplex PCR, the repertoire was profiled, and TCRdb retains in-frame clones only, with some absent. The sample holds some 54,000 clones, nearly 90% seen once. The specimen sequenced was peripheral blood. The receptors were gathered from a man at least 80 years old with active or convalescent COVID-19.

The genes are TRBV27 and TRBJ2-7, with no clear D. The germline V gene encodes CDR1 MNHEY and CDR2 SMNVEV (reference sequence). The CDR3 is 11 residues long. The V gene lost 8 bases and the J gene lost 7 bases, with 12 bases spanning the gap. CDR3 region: CASRSMREQYF. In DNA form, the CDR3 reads TGTGCCAGCCGATCCATGAGGGAGCAGTACTTC.

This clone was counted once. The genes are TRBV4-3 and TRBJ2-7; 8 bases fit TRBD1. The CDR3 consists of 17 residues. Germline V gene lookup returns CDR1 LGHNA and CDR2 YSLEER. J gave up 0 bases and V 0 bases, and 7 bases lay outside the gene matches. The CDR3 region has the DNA TGCGCCAGCAGCCAAGATTTTGGTACAGGGGGCTCCTACGAGCAGTACTTC. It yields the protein CASSQDFGTGGSYEQYF.

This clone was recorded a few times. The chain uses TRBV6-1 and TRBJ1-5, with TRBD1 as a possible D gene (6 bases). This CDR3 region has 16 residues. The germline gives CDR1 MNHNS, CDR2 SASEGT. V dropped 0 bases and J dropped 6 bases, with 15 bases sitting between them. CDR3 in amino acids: CASSEAAGGGSQPQHF. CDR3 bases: TGTGCCAGCAGTGAAGCGGCGGGGGGCGGTAGTCAGCCCCAGCATTTT.

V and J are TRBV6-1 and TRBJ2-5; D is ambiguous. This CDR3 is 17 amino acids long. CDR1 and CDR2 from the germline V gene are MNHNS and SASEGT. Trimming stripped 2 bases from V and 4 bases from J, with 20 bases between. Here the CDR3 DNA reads TGTGCCAGCAGTGAATTCTTGCCAGGCTCTAACCGAGAGACCCAGTACTTC. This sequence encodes CASSEFLPGSNRETQYF.

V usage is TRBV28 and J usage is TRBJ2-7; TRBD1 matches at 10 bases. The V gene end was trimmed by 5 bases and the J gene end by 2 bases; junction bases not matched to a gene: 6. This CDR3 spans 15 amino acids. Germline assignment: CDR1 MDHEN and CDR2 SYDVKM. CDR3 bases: TGTGCCAGCAGTACGCGGACAGGGGGGACCTACGAGCAGTACTTC. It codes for CASSTRTGGTYEQYF.

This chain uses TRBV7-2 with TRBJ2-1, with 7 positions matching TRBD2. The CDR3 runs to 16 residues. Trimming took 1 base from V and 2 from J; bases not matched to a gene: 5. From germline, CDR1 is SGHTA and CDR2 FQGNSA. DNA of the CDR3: TGTGCCAGCAGCTTAGACGGCGGGAGTCCCTACAATGAGCAGTTCTTC. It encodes CASSLDGGSPYNEQFF.

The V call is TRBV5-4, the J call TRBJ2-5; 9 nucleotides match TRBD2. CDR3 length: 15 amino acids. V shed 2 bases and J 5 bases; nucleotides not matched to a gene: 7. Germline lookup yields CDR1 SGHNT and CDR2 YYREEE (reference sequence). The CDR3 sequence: CASSFSAGGRETQYF. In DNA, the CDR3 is TGTGCCAGCAGCTTTTCGGCGGGGGGGCGGGAGACCCAGTACTTC.

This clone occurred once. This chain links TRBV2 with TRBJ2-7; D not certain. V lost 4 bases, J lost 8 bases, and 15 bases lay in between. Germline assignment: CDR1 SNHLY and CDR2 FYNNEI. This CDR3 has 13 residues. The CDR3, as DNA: TGTGCCAGCAGTGGTGGCACAGCTGCGCAGCAGTACTTC. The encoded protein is CASSGGTAAQQYF. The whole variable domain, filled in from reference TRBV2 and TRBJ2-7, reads EPEVTQTPSHQVTQMGQEVILRCVPISNHLYFYWYRQILGQKVEFLVSFYNNEISEKSEIFDDQFSVERPDGSNFTLKIRSTKLEDSAMYFCASSGGTAAQQYFGPGTRLTVT.

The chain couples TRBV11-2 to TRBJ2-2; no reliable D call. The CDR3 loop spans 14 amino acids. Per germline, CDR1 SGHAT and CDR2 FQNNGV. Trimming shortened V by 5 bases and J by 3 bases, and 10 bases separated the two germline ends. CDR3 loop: CASSRATYTGELFF. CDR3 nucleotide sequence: TGTGCCAGCAGCCGTGCCACTTACACCGGGGAGCTGTTTTTT. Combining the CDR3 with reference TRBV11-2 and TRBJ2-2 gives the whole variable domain EAGVAQSPRYKIIEKRQSVAFWCNPISGHATLYWYQQILGQGPKLLIQFQNNGVVDDSQLPKDRFSAERLKGVDSTLKIQPAKLEDSAVYLCASSRATYTGELFFGEGSRLTVL.

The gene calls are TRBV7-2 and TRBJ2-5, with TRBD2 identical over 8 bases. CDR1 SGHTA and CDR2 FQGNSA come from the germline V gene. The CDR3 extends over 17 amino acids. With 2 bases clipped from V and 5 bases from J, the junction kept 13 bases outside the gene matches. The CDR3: CASSLFPRGGSGETQYF. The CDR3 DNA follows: TGTGCCAGCAGCTTATTCCCTCGGGGGGGGTCGGGGGAGACCCAGTACTTC. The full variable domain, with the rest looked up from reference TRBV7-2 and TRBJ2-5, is GAGVSQSPSNKVTEKGKDVELRCDPISGHTALYWYRQSLGQGLEFLIYFQGNSAPDKSGLPSDRFSAERTGGSVSTLTIQRTQQEDSAVYLCASSLFPRGGSGETQYFGPGTRLLVL.

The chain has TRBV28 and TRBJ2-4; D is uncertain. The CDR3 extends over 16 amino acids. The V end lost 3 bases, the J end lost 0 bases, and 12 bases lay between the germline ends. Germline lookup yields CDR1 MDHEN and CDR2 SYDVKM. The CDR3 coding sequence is TGTGCCAGCAGTTTTTCGGGTGGCAGAGCCAAAAACATTCAGTACTTC. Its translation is CASSFSGGRAKNIQYF.

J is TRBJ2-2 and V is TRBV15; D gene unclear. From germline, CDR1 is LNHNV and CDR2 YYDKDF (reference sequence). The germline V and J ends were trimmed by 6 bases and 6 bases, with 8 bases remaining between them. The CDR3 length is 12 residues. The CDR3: CATRVQPGELFF. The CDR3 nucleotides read TGTGCCACCAGGGTACAGCCCGGGGAGCTGTTTTTT.

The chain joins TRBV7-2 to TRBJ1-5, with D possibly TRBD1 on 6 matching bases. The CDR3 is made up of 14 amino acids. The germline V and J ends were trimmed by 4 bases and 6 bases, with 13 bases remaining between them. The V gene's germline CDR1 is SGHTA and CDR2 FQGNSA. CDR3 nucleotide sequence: TGTGCCAGCAGCTCCCAGACAGGCGGTCAGCCCCAGCATTTT. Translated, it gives CASSSQTGGQPQHF.

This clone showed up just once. The CDR3 nucleotides are TGTGCCAGCAGCGGCGGGGGCACGGACACCGGGGAGCTGTTTTTT. Translation: CASSGGGTDTGELFF. The chain couples TRBV7-2 to TRBJ2-2; D is perhaps TRBD2 (7 bases). Trimming left V 5 bases short and J 3 bases short, with 13 bases between. The CDR3 covers 15 residues. The germline gives CDR1 SGHTA, CDR2 FQGNSA.

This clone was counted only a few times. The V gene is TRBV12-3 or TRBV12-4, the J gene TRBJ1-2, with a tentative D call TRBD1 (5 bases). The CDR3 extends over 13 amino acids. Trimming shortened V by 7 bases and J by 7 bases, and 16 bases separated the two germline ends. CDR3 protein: CASTPGGGRGYTF. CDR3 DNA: TGTGCCAGCACTCCGGGGGGAGGTCGTGGCTACACCTTC.

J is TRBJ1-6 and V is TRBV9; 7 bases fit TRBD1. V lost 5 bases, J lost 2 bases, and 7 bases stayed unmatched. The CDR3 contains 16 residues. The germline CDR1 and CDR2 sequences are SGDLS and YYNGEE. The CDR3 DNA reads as TGTGCCAGCAGTCCCCAGGGGGTACCCTATAATTCACCCCTCCACTTT. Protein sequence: CASSPQGVPYNSPLHF.

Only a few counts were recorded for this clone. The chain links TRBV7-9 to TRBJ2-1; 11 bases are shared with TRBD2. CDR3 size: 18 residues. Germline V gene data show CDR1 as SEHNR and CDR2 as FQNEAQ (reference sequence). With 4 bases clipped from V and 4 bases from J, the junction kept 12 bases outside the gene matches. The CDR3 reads CASSSTSGSSPRYNEQFF. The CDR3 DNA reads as TGTGCCAGCAGCTCCACTAGCGGGAGTTCCCCGCGTTACAATGAGCAGTTCTTC. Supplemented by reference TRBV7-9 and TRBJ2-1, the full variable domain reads DTGVSQNPRHKITKRGQNVTFRCDPISEHNRLYWYRQTLGQGPEFLTYFQNEAQLEKSRLLSDRFSAERPKGSFSTLEIQRTEQGDSAMYLCASSSTSGSSPRYNEQFFGPGTRLTVL.

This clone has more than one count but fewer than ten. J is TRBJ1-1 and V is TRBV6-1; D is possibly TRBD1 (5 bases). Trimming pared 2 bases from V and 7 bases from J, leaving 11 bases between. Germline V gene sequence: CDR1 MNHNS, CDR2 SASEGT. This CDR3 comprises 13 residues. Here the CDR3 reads CASSESGRGEAFF. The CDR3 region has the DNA TGTGCCAGCAGTGAATCGGGGCGGGGTGAAGCTTTCTTT.

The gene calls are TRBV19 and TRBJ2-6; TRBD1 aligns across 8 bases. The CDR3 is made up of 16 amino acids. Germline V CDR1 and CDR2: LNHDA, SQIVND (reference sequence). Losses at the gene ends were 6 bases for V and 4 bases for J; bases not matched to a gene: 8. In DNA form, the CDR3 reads TGTGCCAGTAGCCGTACAGGGGGATCAGGGGCCAACGTCCTGACTTTC. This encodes CASSRTGGSGANVLTF.

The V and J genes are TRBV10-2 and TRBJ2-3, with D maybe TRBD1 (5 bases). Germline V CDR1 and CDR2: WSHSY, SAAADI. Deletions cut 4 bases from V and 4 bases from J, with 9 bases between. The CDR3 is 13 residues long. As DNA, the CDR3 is TGCGCCAGCAGTGGGGGCAGATCAGATACGCAGTATTTT. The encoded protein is CASSGGRSDTQYF.

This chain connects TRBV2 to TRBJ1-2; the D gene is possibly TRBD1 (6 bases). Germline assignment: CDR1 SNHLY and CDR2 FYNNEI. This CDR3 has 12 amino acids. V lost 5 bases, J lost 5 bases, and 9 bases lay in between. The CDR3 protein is CASSRGGYGYTF. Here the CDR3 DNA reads TGTGCCAGCAGTAGGGGGGGTTATGGCTACACCTTC.

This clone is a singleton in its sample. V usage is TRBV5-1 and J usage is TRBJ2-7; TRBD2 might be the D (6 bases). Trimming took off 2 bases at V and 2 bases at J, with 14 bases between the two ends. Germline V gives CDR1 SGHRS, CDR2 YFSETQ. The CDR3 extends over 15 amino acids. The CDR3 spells CASSFWAGMTYEQYF. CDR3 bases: TGCGCCAGCAGCTTCTGGGCGGGGATGACCTACGAGCAGTACTTC.

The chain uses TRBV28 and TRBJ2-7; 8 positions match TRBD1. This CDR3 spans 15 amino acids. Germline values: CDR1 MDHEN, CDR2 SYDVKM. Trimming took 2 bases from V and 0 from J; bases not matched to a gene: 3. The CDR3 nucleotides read TGTGCCAGCAGTTTACAGGGGGCGAGCTCCTACGAGCAGTACTTC. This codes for CASSLQGASSYEQYF.

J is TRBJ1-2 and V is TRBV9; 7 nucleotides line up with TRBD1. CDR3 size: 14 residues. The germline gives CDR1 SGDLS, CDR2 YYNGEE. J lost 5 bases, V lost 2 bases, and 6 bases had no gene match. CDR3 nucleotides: TGTGCCAGCAGCGTCGGACAGGACCTATATGGCTACACCTTC. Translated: CASSVGQDLYGYTF.

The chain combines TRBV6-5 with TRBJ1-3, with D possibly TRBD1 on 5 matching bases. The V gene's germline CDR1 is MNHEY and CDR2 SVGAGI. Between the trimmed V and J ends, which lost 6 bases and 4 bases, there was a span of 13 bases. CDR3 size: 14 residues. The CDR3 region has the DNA TGTGCCAGCAGATCCGACAGCGCCGGAAACACCATATATTTT. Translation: CASRSDSAGNTIYF.